The clone carrying this TCR beta chain was observed a few times. The antigen is unknown. The length of the CDR3 is 15 residues. Trimming cost V 4 bases and J 5 bases; bases outside gene matches: 7. Germline V CDR1 and CDR2: SEHNR, FQNEAQ (reference sequence). This sample was taken from a study of T-cell memory formation after mild COVID-19. Across the study: Largely donor-specific TCR clusters were found.

Each CDR3 protein gets one entry after TCRdb re-called the 5' RACE reads with MiXCR. The table has 400,000 to 550,000 distinct CDR3 sequences, roughly 25% seen once. Findings and caveats of the study: Contracting clones, day 15 to 85, had balanced CD4/CD8, and later expanders favored CD4+. Shrinking CD4+ clones were chiefly CM and EM; CD8+ ones were chiefly EMRA.

This rearrangement joins TRBV7-9 to TRBJ2-5; 10 bases are shared with TRBD1. Sequencing was carried out using PBMCs or a T cell subset sorted from them (not recorded which). The clonotype comes from an adult woman who had mild COVID-19 (a few samples of this study predate the infection). Cell type and time point are not known. This CDR3 reads CASSSRDRGWETQYF. The CDR3 DNA reads as TGTGCCAGCAGCTCCCGGGACAGGGGATGGGAGACCCAGTACTTC.